Below, 14 T cell receptor beta chains from the same sample are listed, as sequenced in a study of blood T cell repertoires in COVID-19. Clones were read by immunoSEQ multiplex PCR, and TCRdb kept only the in-frame ones, dropping some. The sample consists of approximately 230,000 clones, 88% of them appearing once. What was sequenced was peripheral blood. These receptors were collected from a woman younger than 45 with COVID-19, enrolled during active disease.

The chain uses TRBV14 and TRBJ2-2; 7 nucleotides agree with TRBD2. V shed 4 bases, J shed 6 bases, and the junction held 5 bases outside the gene matches. This CDR3 is 14 amino acids long. The germline CDR1 and CDR2 sequences are SGHDN and FVKESK. CDR3 sequence reads: CASSRFGGAGELFF. CDR3 DNA: TGTGCCAGCAGCCGATTTGGGGGGGCCGGGGAGCTGTTTTTT.

The chain employs TRBV28 and TRBJ2-5; 7 positions match TRBD1. The CDR3 consists of 15 residues. Germline lookup yields CDR1 MDHEN and CDR2 SYDVKM. Trimming took 4 bases from V and 1 from J; bases not matched to a gene: 6. CDR3 sequence (DNA): TGTGCCAGCAGTTCAGGGGGTTTCGTCCAAGAGACCCAGTACTTC. Its translation is CASSSGGFVQETQYF. The entire variable domain, with the rest obtained from reference TRBV28 and TRBJ2-5, is as follows: DVKVTQSSRYLVKRTGEKVFLECVQDMDHENMFWYRQDPGLGLRLIYFSYDVKMKEKGDIPEGYSVSREKKERFSLILESASTNQTSMYLCASSSGGFVQETQYFGPGTRLLVL.

This clone was counted a few times. The chain combines TRBV20-1 with TRBJ1-2; D might be TRBD1 (6 bases). This CDR3 contains 11 residues. With 5 bases removed from V and 5 bases from J, the gap between germline ends came to 9 bases. Germline V gene lookup returns CDR1 DFQATT and CDR2 SNEGSKA (reference sequence). CDR3 amino acids: CSAPGVYGYTF. In DNA, the CDR3 is TGCAGTGCTCCAGGGGTGTATGGCTACACCTTC.

The V and J genes are TRBV29-1 and TRBJ1-1, with 9 bases that match TRBD1. The CDR3 spans 13 residues. CDR1 SQVTM and CDR2 ANQGSEA come from the germline V gene. V trimming: 6 bases; J trimming: 1 base; junction bases outside the gene matches: 3. The CDR3 nucleotides are TGCAGCGTGAGGGGACAGGGGAACACTGAAGCTTTCTTT. It encodes CSVRGQGNTEAFF.

This clone was detected only once. This chain connects TRBV7-2 to TRBJ1-1; 10 bases line up with TRBD1. The J segment lost 0 bases and the V segment lost 5 bases, leaving 6 bases of the junction unmatched. CDR3 size: 16 residues. The germline gives CDR1 SGHTA, CDR2 FQGNSA. The CDR3 region is CASSLGQGPLNTEAFF. The CDR3 region has the DNA TGTGCCAGCAGCCTGGGACAGGGGCCCTTGAACACTGAAGCTTTCTTT.

This sequence joins TRBV5-1 and TRBJ2-7; 10 nucleotides line up with TRBD1. Germline V gene data show CDR1 as SGHRS and CDR2 as YFSETQ. This CDR3 has 14 residues. J gave up 1 base and V 4 bases, and 2 bases lay outside the gene matches. In DNA, the CDR3 is TGCGCCAGCAGCCGGGGACAGGGGTCCTACGAGCAGTACTTC. Translating it yields CASSRGQGSYEQYF.

The gene calls are TRBV7-2 and TRBJ1-1; the D gene is possibly TRBD1 (5 bases). The CDR3 is 15 amino acids. V dropped 1 base and J dropped 4 bases, with 13 bases sitting between them. Germline V CDR1 and CDR2: SGHTA, FQGNSA. The CDR3 region has the DNA TGTGCCAGCAGCTTAGATCAGGGATGGAGCACTGAAGCTTTCTTT. It yields the protein CASSLDQGWSTEAFF.

This clone has only one observation. The chain uses TRBV7-2 and TRBJ2-5, with TRBD2 identical over 9 bases. This CDR3 region has 17 residues. With V trimmed by 2 bases and J by 2 bases, 9 bases remained unmatched. Germline V gives CDR1 SGHTA, CDR2 FQGNSA. The CDR3 DNA is TGTGCCAGCAGCTTATCAGCGGGAGGAAGGGTACAAGAGACCCAGTACTTC. Translating gives CASSLSAGGRVQETQYF.

Only a few counts were recorded for this clone. This chain joins TRBV30 and TRBJ2-1; TRBD2 aligns across 10 bases. The junction had 0 bases not matched to a gene; V was cut back by 0 bases and J by 7 bases. Per germline, CDR1 GTSNPN and CDR2 SVGIG (reference sequence). CDR3 length: 13 amino acids. The CDR3 loop is CAWSVAGGNEQFF. CDR3 nucleotides: TGTGCCTGGAGTGTAGCGGGAGGGAATGAGCAGTTCTTC.

The count of this clone is one. The CDR3 coding sequence is TGCGCCAGCAGCCAAGCTTCGGCAAGGGGGGATACGCAGTATTTT. As protein: CASSQASARGDTQYF. The chain employs TRBV4-1 and TRBJ2-3, with D tentatively TRBD1 (6 bases). Germline CDR1 reads MGHRA; CDR2 reads YSYEKL. V dropped 1 base and J dropped 6 bases, with 14 bases sitting between them. The CDR3 consists of 15 residues.

The chain combines TRBV5-1 with TRBJ2-1, with 9 bases identical to TRBD2. This CDR3 region has 16 residues. Germline V gene lookup returns CDR1 SGHRS and CDR2 YFSETQ. J was trimmed by 4 bases and V by 1 base; bases with no gene match: 6. The CDR3 is CASSLQASGDYNEQFF. CDR3 bases: TGCGCCAGCAGCTTGCAGGCTAGCGGGGATTACAATGAGCAGTTCTTC.

The chain is built from TRBV5-1 and TRBJ2-1; 10 bases agree with TRBD2. V lost 7 bases to trimming and J lost 3 bases; unmatched junction nucleotides: 7. Per the germline V gene, CDR1 is SGHRS and CDR2 is YFSETQ. The CDR3 spans 15 residues. The CDR3 region has the DNA TGCGCCAGCGAGCGGGAGGGGTATAGCTACAATGAGCAGTTCTTC. The encoded protein is CASEREGYSYNEQFF.

The genes are TRBV7-2 and TRBJ1-4; D call uncertain. The germline gives CDR1 SGHTA, CDR2 FQGNSA. The V end lost 3 bases, the J end lost 5 bases, and 13 bases lay between the germline ends. The CDR3 extends over 15 amino acids. The CDR3 sequence is CASSLPEELNEKLFF. The CDR3 DNA reads as TGTGCCAGCAGCTTGCCCGAAGAGCTGAATGAAAAACTGTTTTTT.

V is TRBV6-6 and J is TRBJ1-1; D not certain. The germline CDR1 and CDR2 sequences are MNHNY and SVGAGI (reference sequence). V was clipped by 4 bases and J by 0 bases, with 12 bases between them. The CDR3 length is 15 residues. CDR3: CASSSYTEMNTEAFF. The CDR3 DNA follows: TGTGCCAGCAGTTCGTACACAGAGATGAACACTGAAGCTTTCTTT.